This entry is about one T cell receptor (beta chain). The table came from immunoSEQ multiplex PCR; TCRdb's copy has only in-frame clones and leaves some out. The sample gives some 230,000 clones, 80% to 90% of which show up once; over 3% is in the top ten. Cohorts were determined from participant-reported clinical history. This entry is derived from a study of blood T cell repertoires in COVID-19. Study-level information: Donors in the United States, Italy and Spain gave samples during acute or convalescent COVID-19. The analysed material was cDNA or gDNA that came from T cells, B-cell-depleted T cells, or PBMCs.

The ends lost 4 bases at V and 3 bases at J; junction bases unmatched: 10. This CDR3 is 17 amino acids long. Germline loops: CDR1 KGHDR, CDR2 SFDVKD. The clonotype comes from a woman aged 18-29 years in a cohort exposed to, infected with or recovered from COVID-19 (not recorded which). The J gene is TRBJ2-2, the V gene TRBV24-1; 7 bases align to TRBD1. The source material was PBMCs or T cells enriched from blood (not recorded which). CDR3 sequence (DNA): TGTGCCACCAGTGACCACCGTAACAGGGGATACACCGGGGAGCTGTTTTTT. This sequence encodes CATSDHRNRGYTGELFF.